Shown below are 23 T cell receptor beta chains from a single sample sequenced in a study of OX40 agonist ivuxolimab in advanced cancers. Measured with immunoSEQ multiplex PCR; TCRdb has only the in-frame clones, and not every one. The table shows roughly 84,000 clones, with about 84% occurring only once. The source was CD4+ or CD8+ T cells sorted from blood, collected in a trial of the OX40 agonist ivuxolimab. The receptors were gathered from an adult with an advanced solid tumor such as melanoma, head and neck, liver or kidney cancer.

Comments on this clone: At one of its ends the junction is not consistent with the germline gene, which may arise from a read error. The chain employs TRBV7-2 and TRBJ2-5; TRBD1 might be the D (5 bases). The CDR3 has 12 residues. CDR1 SGHTA and CDR2 FQGNSA come from the germline V gene. CDR3 in amino acids: CASSSGQVTQYF. CDR3 coding DNA: TGTGCCAGCAGTTCTGGACAAGTGACCCAGTACTTC.

The rearrangement links TRBV15 to TRBJ2-1, with 9 bases fitting TRBD1. Germline CDR1 LNHNV, CDR2 YYDKDF (reference sequence). This CDR3 has 13 residues. V was pared by 5 bases and J by 6 bases, with 2 bases of the junction left unmatched. The CDR3 DNA reads TGTGCCACCAGCGCGGGACAGGGCAATGAGCAGTTCTTC. Amino acid sequence: CATSAGQGNEQFF.

The V gene is TRBV5-1, the J gene TRBJ2-1; D is possibly TRBD2 (5 bases). In germline, CDR1 is SGHRS, CDR2 YFSETQ. The CDR3 consists of 16 residues. Deletions cut 4 bases from V and 3 bases from J, with 17 bases between. For the CDR3, the DNA is TGCGCCAGCAGCGGAGGAAGCGGATCGGTCTACAATGAGCAGTTCTTC. This sequence encodes CASSGGSGSVYNEQFF.

This chain joins TRBV7-2 and TRBJ2-7; D is perhaps TRBD1 or TRBD2 (5 bases each). Germline assignment: CDR1 SGHTA and CDR2 FQGNSA. The V end lost 7 bases, the J end lost 9 bases, and 19 bases lay between the germline ends. This CDR3 region has 13 residues. The DNA for the CDR3 is TGTGCCAGCACCACTGGTGGGGGTGGCTCGCAGTACTTC. Encoded protein: CASTTGGGGSQYF.

This chain links TRBV12-5 with TRBJ2-1; D is perhaps TRBD2 (7 bases). The CDR3 extends over 15 amino acids. With 2 bases removed from V and 4 bases from J, the gap between germline ends came to 12 bases. Germline V lookup: CDR1 LGHNT, CDR2 FRNRAP. CDR3 region: CASGLRGGGYNEQFF. The CDR3 coding sequence is TGTGCTAGTGGTTTGAGGGGGGGCGGATACAATGAGCAGTTCTTC.

CDR3 amino acids: CASSPRPPTRTSGRDTQYF. The CDR3 nucleotides are TGTGCCAGCAGCCCCCGGCCCCCTACTCGGACTAGCGGGAGAGATACGCAGTATTTT. This chain connects TRBV7-9 to TRBJ2-3, with 13 bases that match TRBD2. This CDR3 has 19 residues. J gave up 5 bases and V 5 bases, and 16 bases lay outside the gene matches. Germline lookup yields CDR1 SEHNR and CDR2 FQNEAQ (reference sequence).

J is TRBJ1-5 and V is TRBV7-8, with 8 bases that match TRBD1. The CDR3 consists of 14 residues. Trimming removed 1 base from V and 6 bases from J; junction bases left unmatched: 2. Germline V gene sequence: CDR1 SGHVS, CDR2 FQNEAQ. The CDR3 loop reads CASSLVTGGQPQHF. The CDR3 coding sequence is TGTGCCAGCAGCTTAGTAACAGGGGGTCAGCCCCAGCATTTT.

J is TRBJ1-2 and V is TRBV11-3; no definite D call. The length of the CDR3 is 13 residues. V shed 3 bases and J shed 4 bases, with 9 bases lying between them. Germline V lookup: CDR1 SGHNT, CDR2 YENEEA. For the CDR3, the DNA is TGTGCCAGCAGCTTTCCTGCTACCTATGGCTACACCTTC. It translates to CASSFPATYGYTF. Together with reference TRBV11-3 and TRBJ1-2, the CDR3 gives the full variable domain: EAGVVQSPRYKIIEKKQPVAFWCNPISGHNTLYWYLQNLGQGPELLIRYENEEAVDDSQLPKDRFSAERLKGVDSTLKIQPAELGDSAVYLCASSFPATYGYTFGSGTRLTVV.

This chain joins TRBV11-2 and TRBJ1-1, with no clear D. The CDR3 runs to 14 residues. Trimming shortened V by 5 bases and J by 3 bases, and 13 bases separated the two germline ends. Germline V CDR1 and CDR2: SGHAT, FQNNGV. For the CDR3, the DNA is TGTGCCAGCAGCCTGGGTATATCCGACACTGAAGCTTTCTTT. It is translated as CASSLGISDTEAFF.

The V call is TRBV11-2, the J call TRBJ1-2; weak D call: TRBD1 (5 bases). This CDR3 is 14 amino acids long. Germline V CDR1 and CDR2: SGHAT, FQNNGV. Trimming removed 1 base from V and 5 bases from J, with 11 bases in between. The CDR3 loop is CASSLAVTGYGYTF. The DNA of the CDR3 is TGTGCCAGCAGCTTAGCGGTAACAGGATATGGCTACACCTTC. The full variable domain, completed using reference TRBV11-2 and TRBJ1-2, is EAGVAQSPRYKIIEKRQSVAFWCNPISGHATLYWYQQILGQGPKLLIQFQNNGVVDDSQLPKDRFSAERLKGVDSTLKIQPAKLEDSAVYLCASSLAVTGYGYTFGSGTRLTVV.

The CDR3 loop reads CASSFSGGAGTEAFF. DNA for the CDR3: TGTGCCAGCAGCTTCTCAGGGGGCGCAGGCACTGAAGCTTTCTTT. V is TRBV7-8 and J is TRBJ1-1; the match to TRBD1 covers 8 bases. Germline assignment: CDR1 SGHVS and CDR2 FQNEAQ. The CDR3 loop spans 15 amino acids. Trimming cost V 3 bases and J 4 bases; bases outside gene matches: 7.

The chain combines TRBV10-3 with TRBJ1-1, with no clear D. The V gene lost 4 bases and the J gene lost 1 base, with 7 bases spanning the gap. CDR3 size: 13 residues. CDR1 ENHRY and CDR2 SYGVKD come from the germline V gene. The CDR3 sequence: CAISANRNTEAFF. The DNA for the CDR3 is TGTGCCATCAGTGCGAACAGGAACACTGAAGCTTTCTTT.

This clone has only a few counts. The chain has TRBV27 and TRBJ2-2; D unresolved. The CDR3 is made up of 17 amino acids. Germline lookup yields CDR1 MNHEY and CDR2 SMNVEV (reference sequence). V was cut by 4 bases and J by 0 bases, with 15 bases left in between. CDR3 amino acids: CASSSPFGRSNTGELFF. DNA for the CDR3: TGTGCCAGCAGTTCACCTTTTGGTAGGTCGAACACCGGGGAGCTGTTTTTT.

The V gene is TRBV7-2, the J gene TRBJ2-3; D may be TRBD2 (5 bases). CDR3 length: 12 residues. Trimming removed 9 bases at V and 11 bases at J, with 18 bases between. Looked up from germline, CDR1 is SGHTA and CDR2 is FQGNSA. The CDR3 bases are TGTGCCAGTTCGACGGAGGTTAAAGGGCAGTATTTT. Residues: CASSTEVKGQYF.

The count of this clone is one. The chain has TRBV25-1 and TRBJ1-4; D not resolved. This CDR3 contains 14 residues. The germline gives CDR1 MGHDK, CDR2 SYGVNS. V lost 3 bases and J 2 bases, leaving 7 bases between the germline ends. The CDR3 bases are TGTGCCAGCAGTGAGGCAGTTACTAATGAAAAACTGTTTTTT. Protein product: CASSEAVTNEKLFF.

This chain connects TRBV11-3 to TRBJ1-1, with D perhaps TRBD1 (6 bases). This CDR3 has 16 amino acids. Germline V gene sequence: CDR1 SGHNT, CDR2 YENEEA. V shed 4 bases and J shed 2 bases, with 17 bases lying between them. The CDR3 DNA sequence: TGTGCCAGCAGCTCCGGGGGCGAGGGGCTAAACACTGAAGCTTTCTTT. Translating it yields CASSSGGEGLNTEAFF.

The rearrangement links TRBV5-1 to TRBJ1-1; 12 bases fit TRBD1. The germline V gene encodes CDR1 SGHRS and CDR2 YFSETQ. Unmatched junction bases numbered 2, after V lost 5 bases and J lost 0 bases. This CDR3 contains 15 residues. CDR3 sequence (DNA): TGCGCCAGCAGGGGACAGGGGGCAATGAACACTGAAGCTTTCTTT. It yields the protein CASRGQGAMNTEAFF.

This sequence joins TRBV19 and TRBJ2-7; perhaps TRBD2 as D (7 bases). Germline V CDR1 and CDR2: LNHDA, SQIVND (reference sequence). Trimming removed 5 bases from V and 4 bases from J, with 18 bases in between. The CDR3 extends over 15 amino acids. CDR3 sequence (DNA): TGTGCCAGTAGTCCCTCTTGGGGGGGCGAGTACGAGCAGTACTTC. Its protein product is CASSPSWGGEYEQYF.

This chain joins TRBV10-3 and TRBJ2-6; D ambiguous. There are 15 residues in the CDR3. V was shortened by 3 bases and J by 0 bases, with 6 bases between the two germline ends. Germline values: CDR1 ENHRY, CDR2 SYGVKD. CDR3 nucleotides: TGTGCCATCAGTGACACAGACTCTGGGGCCAACGTCCTGACTTTC. Protein sequence: CAISDTDSGANVLTF.

The genes are TRBV18 and TRBJ1-3; weak D call: TRBD1 (5 bases). The length of the CDR3 is 17 residues. Deletions cut 2 bases from V and 0 bases from J, with 14 bases between. Germline V CDR1 and CDR2: KGHSH, LQKENI. In DNA form, the CDR3 reads TGTGCCAGCTCACCATCCCAGGGACCTATCTCTGGAAACACCATATATTTT. Translation: CASSPSQGPISGNTIYF.

The gene calls are TRBV7-3 and TRBJ2-1; D is perhaps TRBD2 (6 bases). CDR1 is SGHTA, CDR2 FQGTGA, per germline. Trimming shortened V by 5 bases and J by 2 bases, and 16 bases separated the two germline ends. The CDR3 is 16 amino acids. The CDR3 spells CASSPGGSSTYNEQFF. The CDR3 nucleotides read TGTGCCAGCAGCCCCGGGGGTTCATCAACCTACAATGAGCAGTTCTTC.

J is TRBJ1-2 and V is TRBV6-5; possibly TRBD1 for D (5 bases). This CDR3 contains 12 residues. Germline V gives CDR1 MNHEY, CDR2 SVGAGI. Deletions cut 11 bases from V and 1 base from J, with 11 bases between. The CDR3 sequence is CAVRGDNYGYTF. The CDR3 DNA follows: TGTGCCGTACGGGGGGATAACTATGGCTACACCTTC.

The chain is built from TRBV6-5 and TRBJ1-1, with D unclear. Germline values: CDR1 MNHEY, CDR2 SVGAGI. The CDR3 runs to 13 residues. The V end was cut by 2 bases, the J end by 4 bases, with 8 bases between. The CDR3 spells CASSYDWVTEAFF. In DNA, the CDR3 is TGTGCCAGCAGTTACGATTGGGTCACTGAAGCTTTCTTT.